This passage covers 24 T cell receptor beta chains from one sample sequenced in a study of blood T cell repertoires in COVID-19. Some clones are missing from TCRdb's copy, which holds only in-frame ones; the method was immunoSEQ multiplex PCR. The sample includes 350,000 to 450,000 clones, about 87% seen only once; the top ten take 3%. Material for sequencing was peripheral blood. Every receptor here comes from a human donor in a cohort sampled during active COVID-19.

The chain has TRBV5-1 and TRBJ1-1, with 7 bases aligning to TRBD1. CDR3 length equals 15 residues. V lost 1 base and J lost 5; bases outside the gene matches: 8. CDR1 SGHRS and CDR2 YFSETQ come from the germline V gene. CDR3 sequence: CASSLSRDRGTEAFF. CDR3 bases: TGCGCCAGCAGCTTGAGCCGGGACAGAGGGACTGAAGCTTTCTTT.

The V call is TRBV2, the J call TRBJ2-3, with 10 bases matching TRBD2. Trimming at V came to 3 bases and at J to 3 bases, leaving 9 bases not matched to a gene. There are 17 residues in the CDR3. The germline gives CDR1 SNHLY, CDR2 FYNNEI. The CDR3 spells CASSEGTSGASTDTQYF. In nucleotides, the CDR3 is TGTGCCAGCAGTGAGGGTACTAGCGGGGCGTCGACAGATACGCAGTATTTT.

The chain is built from TRBV11-2 and TRBJ2-1; 8 nucleotides agree with TRBD1. The germline V gene has CDR1 SGHAT and CDR2 FQNNGV. With 4 bases clipped from V and 2 bases from J, the junction kept 4 bases outside the gene matches. There are 15 residues in the CDR3. The CDR3 bases are TGTGCCAGCAGCTCTTACAGGGGGACCTACAATGAGCAGTTCTTC. Translating it yields CASSSYRGTYNEQFF.

The genes are TRBV19 and TRBJ1-1; no clear D gene. The germline gives CDR1 LNHDA, CDR2 SQIVND (reference sequence). The CDR3 sequence is 13 residues long. V dropped 2 bases and J dropped 1 base, with 5 bases sitting between them. This CDR3 reads CASSIPQNTEAFF. The DNA of the CDR3 is TGTGCCAGTAGTATACCACAGAACACTGAAGCTTTCTTT.

This chain connects TRBV6-1 to TRBJ2-3, with D maybe TRBD1 (6 bases). CDR1 and CDR2 from the germline V gene are MNHNS and SASEGT. CDR3 length: 16 residues. The germline V and J ends were trimmed by 3 bases and 4 bases, with 17 bases remaining between them. This chain's CDR3 is CASSDFGGTKSDTQYF. CDR3 in DNA: TGTGCCAGCAGTGATTTTGGGGGCACAAAGTCAGATACGCAGTATTTT.

The chain couples TRBV3-1 (or the pseudogene TRBV3-2) to TRBJ2-5, with 8 bases aligning to TRBD2. V was pared by 6 bases and J by 1 base, with 4 bases of the junction left unmatched. CDR1 is LGHDT and CDR2 is YNNKEL in the germline V gene (reference sequence). The CDR3 has 14 amino acids. The CDR3 loop reads CASSPGGAQETQYF. The CDR3 DNA reads as TGTGCCAGCAGTCCCGGGGGGGCCCAAGAGACCCAGTACTTC.

The chain carries TRBV28 and TRBJ2-7, with 7 positions matching TRBD1. CDR3 length equals 12 residues. With 7 bases clipped from V and 7 bases from J, the junction kept 7 bases outside the gene matches. CDR1 MDHEN and CDR2 SYDVKM come from the germline V gene. CDR3 DNA: TGTGCCAGCACCCTGGACAGGAAAGAGCAGTACTTC. It encodes CASTLDRKEQYF.

This clone was found once. The chain links TRBV5-4 to TRBJ2-7, with TRBD2 matching 7 bases. CDR1 and CDR2 from the germline V gene are SGHNT and YYREEE (reference sequence). This CDR3 spans 13 amino acids. The junction had 2 bases not matched to a gene; V was cut back by 0 bases and J by 5 bases. The CDR3 sequence: CASSLGGGNEQYF. CDR3 sequence (DNA): TGTGCCAGCAGCTTGGGGGGGGGTAACGAGCAGTACTTC.

The V gene is TRBV6-1, the J gene TRBJ1-3, with D possibly TRBD1 on 5 matching bases. Germline V gene sequence: CDR1 MNHNS, CDR2 SASEGT. Trimming removed 2 bases from V and 2 bases from J, with 13 bases in between. This CDR3 spans 16 amino acids. The CDR3 DNA reads as TGTGCCAGCAGTGAAATGAGAGACAGCGCTGGAAACACCATATATTTT. This sequence encodes CASSEMRDSAGNTIYF.

The J gene is TRBJ1-1, the V gene TRBV7-8, with 7 bases aligning to TRBD1. Germline V gene lookup returns CDR1 SGHVS and CDR2 FQNEAQ. The CDR3 runs 16 residues. Trimming at V came to 5 bases and at J to 5 bases, leaving 14 bases not matched to a gene. CDR3 in amino acids: CASSPQRRAGGTEAFF. As DNA, the CDR3 is TGTGCCAGCAGCCCTCAGAGGAGGGCAGGGGGGACTGAAGCTTTCTTT.

The gene calls are TRBV18 and TRBJ1-3, with D unresolved. Germline V gene data show CDR1 as KGHSH and CDR2 as LQKENI. CDR3 length equals 16 residues. V gave up 6 bases and J gave up 0 bases, with 15 bases separating them. The DNA for the CDR3 is TGTGCCAGCTCTTCGGGAGGGCAGAGCTCTGGAAACACCATATATTTT. This sequence encodes CASSSGGQSSGNTIYF.

This chain links TRBV30 with TRBJ1-5, with a possible D match to TRBD1 (6 bases). V was pared by 2 bases and J by 2 bases, with 22 bases between. The CDR3 consists of 18 residues. The germline CDR1 and CDR2 sequences are GTSNPN and SVGIG (reference sequence). The CDR3 DNA follows: TGTGCCTGGAGTCCCTGGCGGGGGGGGCCGTTCGGCAATCAGCCCCAGCATTTT. As protein: CAWSPWRGGPFGNQPQHF.

The chain carries TRBV5-6 and TRBJ2-7; D gene uncertain. This CDR3 has 14 residues. Germline assignment: CDR1 SGHDT and CDR2 YYEEEE. V was pared by 0 bases and J by 1 base, with 8 bases between. CDR3 DNA sequence: TGTGCCAGCAGCTTGGGTGGCAGTTCCTACGAGCAGTACTTC. Protein product: CASSLGGSSYEQYF.

Here the CDR3 DNA reads TGTGCCAGCAGACAGACAGGGGGGTCGGGCTACACCTTC. This gives the protein CASRQTGGSGYTF. V usage is TRBV6-6 and J usage is TRBJ1-2; TRBD1 agrees at 9 bases. V was clipped by 6 bases and J by 8 bases; unmatched bases: 7. Germline-derived CDR1 and CDR2 are MNHNY and SVGAGI (reference sequence). The CDR3 sequence is 13 residues long.

The V call is TRBV20-1, the J call TRBJ1-1, with D unresolved. The CDR3 runs 11 residues. V lost 6 bases, J lost 4 bases, and 9 bases lay in between. Germline values: CDR1 DFQATT, CDR2 SNEGSKA (reference sequence). The CDR3 is CSAEDGTEAFF. The CDR3 bases are TGCAGTGCGGAGGACGGCACTGAAGCTTTCTTT.

This rearrangement joins TRBV14 to TRBJ2-1; TRBD2 matches 8 bases. Losses at the gene ends were 3 bases for V and 4 bases for J; bases not matched to a gene: 5. The length of the CDR3 is 15 residues. CDR1 SGHDN and CDR2 FVKESK come from the germline V gene. The CDR3 region is CASSQTGGRYNEQFF. In DNA form, the CDR3 reads TGTGCCAGCAGCCAGACGGGAGGGAGATACAATGAGCAGTTCTTC.

This chain links TRBV5-1 with TRBJ2-1, with 9 bases lining up with TRBD2. The germline gives CDR1 SGHRS, CDR2 YFSETQ. The CDR3 runs to 16 residues. Trimming removed 1 base from V and 5 bases from J; junction bases left unmatched: 7. The CDR3 region has the DNA TGCGCCAGCAGCTTGTTGCCTAGCGGGACCAACAATGAGCAGTTCTTC. Translation gives CASSLLPSGTNNEQFF.

The table lists this clone with a few counts. The rearrangement links TRBV28 to TRBJ1-3; 7 bases align to TRBD1. The V gene end was trimmed by 7 bases and the J gene end by 0 bases; junction bases not matched to a gene: 9. CDR1 is MDHEN and CDR2 is SYDVKM in the germline V gene. The CDR3 length is 16 residues. CDR3: CASKSQGLSSGNTIYF. DNA of the CDR3: TGTGCCAGCAAGTCACAGGGGCTTAGCTCTGGAAACACCATATATTTT.

This sequence joins TRBV19 and TRBJ2-3; tentative D call: TRBD2 (5 bases). Germline V gene lookup returns CDR1 LNHDA and CDR2 SQIVND (reference sequence). The CDR3 runs 15 residues. Trimming cost V 4 bases and J 0 bases, with 11 bases left between them. The CDR3 coding sequence is TGTGCCAGTAGTAGAGGGTTTACTAGCACAGATACGCAGTATTTT. Its translation: CASSRGFTSTDTQYF. The full variable domain, in which reference TRBV19 and TRBJ2-3 provide the parts outside the CDR3, is DGGITQSPKYLFRKEGQNVTLSCEQNLNHDAMYWYRQDPGQGLRLIYYSQIVNDFQKGDIAEGYSVSREKKESFPLTVTSAQKNPTAFYLCASSRGFTSTDTQYFGPGTRLTVL.

This clone was found once. The chain combines TRBV18 with TRBJ2-3; 8 positions agree with TRBD2. The CDR3 loop spans 18 amino acids. The germline CDR1 and CDR2 sequences are KGHSH and LQKENI. The ends lost 0 bases at V and 3 bases at J; junction bases unmatched: 11. CDR3 DNA sequence: TGTGCCAGCTCACCACCGAGAGTAGCGGGGTCCAAAACAGATACGCAGTATTTT. This encodes CASSPPRVAGSKTDTQYF.

This chain links TRBV7-8 with TRBJ2-7, with D perhaps TRBD1 or TRBD2 (5 bases each). Trimming left V 5 bases short and J 6 bases short, with 8 bases between. Germline V gene data show CDR1 as SGHVS and CDR2 as FQNEAQ. This CDR3 region has 11 residues. CDR3 amino acids: CASSQGAEQYF. Written as DNA, the CDR3 is TGTGCCAGCAGCCAGGGAGCCGAGCAGTACTTC.

This chain links TRBV5-1 with TRBJ2-7; D is perhaps TRBD1 (5 bases). The V end lost 2 bases, the J end lost 3 bases, and 9 bases lay between the germline ends. CDR1 is SGHRS and CDR2 is YFSETQ in the germline V gene. The CDR3 is 13 amino acids. The CDR3 loop is CASSLRDSYEQYF. CDR3 bases: TGCGCCAGCAGCTTACGAGACAGCTACGAGCAGTACTTC.

The V and J genes are TRBV28 and TRBJ2-3; TRBD2 matches at 10 bases. Germline V gene data show CDR1 as MDHEN and CDR2 as SYDVKM. The CDR3 is made up of 16 amino acids. V lost 3 bases, J lost 3 bases, and 6 bases stayed unmatched. CDR3 sequence: CASSFPSGLATDTQYF. CDR3 coding DNA: TGTGCCAGCAGTTTCCCCTCGGGACTAGCGACAGATACGCAGTATTTT. Supplemented by reference TRBV28 and TRBJ2-3, the full variable domain reads DVKVTQSSRYLVKRTGEKVFLECVQDMDHENMFWYRQDPGLGLRLIYFSYDVKMKEKGDIPEGYSVSREKKERFSLILESASTNQTSMYLCASSFPSGLATDTQYFGPGTRLTVL.

The chain is built from TRBV5-1 and TRBJ1-5; D is unclear. Deletions cut 4 bases from V and 1 base from J, with 6 bases between. Germline V lookup: CDR1 SGHRS, CDR2 YFSETQ. The CDR3 covers 13 residues. CDR3 in DNA: TGCGCCAGCAGCAGGGAGAGCAATCAGCCCCAGCATTTT. This sequence encodes CASSRESNQPQHF.